This T cell receptor (beta chain) was sequenced during a study of post-analysis software for immune sequencing data. Overall study: Recorded subtypes: relapsing-remitting, secondary progressive, progressive-relapsing; some patients unannotated. Study results and caveats: Controls' normalized Chao1 diversity significantly exceeded that of multiple sclerosis patients. A few TRBV segments were significantly more frequent in patients than in controls. TRBV5-6, TRBV5-1 and TRBV20-1 were among these segments.

On this clonotype itself: The antigen is unknown.

The germline V gene has CDR1 SGHNT and CDR2 YYREEE (reference sequence). This CDR3 has 19 amino acids. V was pared by 2 bases and J by 6 bases, with 19 bases of the junction left unmatched. Presence of unique molecular identifiers characterized the TCR beta cDNA libraries. T cells numbering roughly 0.85 to 10 million gave rise to 400,000 to 550,000 cDNA molecules. One entry per CDR3 protein results from TCRdb running MiXCR on the PCR reads. This table holds approximately 350,000 distinct CDR3 sequences, roughly 38% found once. The V call is TRBV5-4, the J call TRBJ2-5, with TRBD2 matching 10 bases. Sequenced: blood. This clonotype originated in a girl aged 5 to 17 with multiple sclerosis. CDR3 region: CASSFHRPPLAGDLKTQYF. CDR3 bases: TGTGCCAGCAGCTTCCACCGGCCCCCCCTAGCGGGGGATTTGAAGACCCAGTACTTC.